This T cell receptor (beta chain) originates from a study of blood T cell repertoires in COVID-19. The wider study: The United States, Italy and Spain were the sources of the acute and convalescent COVID-19 samples. T cells, B-cell-depleted T cells, or PBMCs provided the cDNA or gDNA that served as material.

This CDR3 is built from 14 residues. With 6 bases clipped from V and 4 bases from J, the junction kept 5 bases outside the gene matches. Per germline, CDR1 SGHRS and CDR2 YFSETQ. Original methodology: Quantification of nucleated cells was approximated via reference gene primer amplification. Here immunoSEQ multiplex PCR was the method, and the copy in TCRdb shows in-frame clones only, minus some. That table furnishes V, J and clone size, whereas the DNA furnished D and trimming. The sample includes over 200,000 clones, around 86% of them seen just once. V is TRBV5-1 and J is TRBJ1-3; the match to TRBD1 covers 9 bases. The TCR sequence derives from a man between 60 and 70 years old who had recovered from COVID-19. The sequenced material came from peripheral blood. The CDR3 protein is CASTSTGGGNTIYF. As DNA, the CDR3 is TGCGCCAGCACCTCGACAGGGGGAGGAAACACCATATATTTT.